This TCR beta chain was sequenced in a study of T cell responses to AZD1222 COVID-19 vaccine listed by TCRdb under 2021. For the wider study: AZD1222 recipients given second doses at about 4 weeks or at about 12 weeks were pooled, since spike-specific TCR depth and breadth were not found to differ between the two schedules. A total of about 230 trial participants underwent TCR sequencing, of whom 207 received two doses of AZD1222 and about 26 received two doses of the MenACWY control vaccine. Trial participants were enrolled into age subgroups of 18-55, 56-69 and 70-plus years, which contained 148, 28 and 57 TCR-sequenced participants, respectively.

What the work shows at the level of the full study, not this receptor alone: In the small 56-69-year group, the increase in depth fell short of significance, most likely because of low power. Because no day 14 peak-response samples were available, the repertoires could be characterized only after the peak T cell response. Reportedly, almost half of the unique spike-specific TCRs recognized epitopes lying outside the regions that are mutated in the B.1.351 and B.1.1.7 variants. Vaccine-associated CD4 TCRs spanned the whole spike protein, with dominant responses in regions 160-218 and 743-854. Most participants were white British and females outnumbered males, and the authors suggested that clonal diversity may have been underestimated. Conclusions about previously exposed vaccinees were limited because only a handful of AZD1222 recipients were SARS-CoV-2 seropositive at baseline. After two AZD1222 doses, both the breadth and the depth of spike-specific TCRs were significantly higher than at day 0 and than in MenACWY recipients.

The CDR3 regions of human TCRbeta chains were analyzed by immunosequencing. In the source study's methods: Repertoire TCRs were checked for matches against a reference library of SARS-CoV-2-specific TCRs that had been generated using the MIRA antigen-specificity platform. Breadth was defined as the fraction of unique TCRs that were SARS-CoV-2-associated, and depth was defined as the fraction of total T cells that were SARS-CoV-2-associated. Using the MIRA data, each spike-specific TCR was assigned both to the spike region to which the TCR was reactive and to a CD4 or CD8 class. Log10-transformed breadth and depth values were compared by one-way ANOVA with Sidak's multiple comparisons tests. The clones in this table, taken by TCRdb from immuneACCESS, are in-frame only. Not every clone is retained; where verified, under half of the shortfall comes from an unresolved V gene, and the cause of the rest is unknown. V, J and clone size derive from that table, while D and trimming were established from the DNA sequence. The sample table lists some 120,000 clones, 85% to 95% of them with a count of one. Together, the top ten hold about 0.86% of the sample.

Explained via the paper, the time point label denotes: baseline before first vaccination. Samples from vaccinated people were obtained from the UK trials COV001 and COV002, which included a single-blind randomized controlled phase 2/3 trial of AZD1222 (ChAdOx1 nCoV-19) in healthy adults. For TCRbeta chain sequencing, PBMC samples from trial participants were taken at day 0 and at day 28 after the second dose. With respect to this clone: Its antigen is currently not known. Base qualities are missing; no much larger clone stands one base away.

This TCR was recovered from an adult in good health. The source material was peripheral blood, sampled on day 0 of AZD1222 vaccination.

The CDR3 reads CASSFGQEGYNEQFF. The bases read TGTGCCAGCAGTTTCGGACAGGAGGGTTACAATGAGCAGTTCTTC. Recombination linked TRBV6-5 to TRBJ2-1, and perhaps TRBD1 as D gene, on 7 matching bases. CDR1 and CDR2 were assigned from the germline V gene as MNHEY and SVGAGI. The CDR3 measures 15 amino acids from cysteine to phenylalanine. Only the CDR3 portion is preserved as DNA: 45 bases, with reading frame beginning at the first base. V is clipped by 4 bases and J by 4 bases, and the sequence between their germline boundaries is 14 bases long.